These 27 T cell receptor beta chains were sequenced from one sample in a study of CD8 T cells in ankylosing spondylitis. Each CDR3 protein gets one entry after TCRdb re-called the 5' RACE reads with MiXCR. Of 450,000 to 550,000 distinct CDR3 sequences in the sample, over 4% were seen once. These TCRs are of unknown antigen specificity. Study-level points and caveats: Seemingly distinctive of ankylosing spondylitis blood was a TCR beta motif formed by eight highly homologous variants.

Sequenced sample: blood, either unsorted or a sorted T cell fraction (not recorded which). The source of these receptors is a male donor with ankylosing spondylitis.

There are many counts of this clonotype. The chain carries TRBV7-9 and TRBJ1-1; possible D gene TRBD1, 6 bases. Trimming stripped 5 bases from V and 1 base from J, with 11 bases between. The CDR3 is made up of 14 amino acids. Looked up from germline, CDR1 is SEHNR and CDR2 is FQNEAQ (reference sequence). As DNA, the CDR3 is TGTGCCAGCAGCCGAACGACAGGGAACACTGAAGCTTTCTTT. Its protein is CASSRTTGNTEAFF.

In this sample, this clonotype turned up many times. The V call is TRBV15, the J call TRBJ2-2; D ambiguous. This CDR3 has 13 amino acids. The V end lost 0 bases, the J end lost 7 bases, and 6 bases lay between the germline ends. CDR1 LNHNV and CDR2 YYDKDF come from the germline V gene (reference sequence). In nucleotides, the CDR3 is TGTGCCACCAGCAGAGATCTAGGCGGGGAGCTGTTTTTT. Translating gives CATSRDLGGELFF.

The sample holds many counts of this clonotype. The chain joins TRBV4-2 to TRBJ2-1, with 7 bases identical to TRBD2. The CDR3 spans 17 residues. The V gene's germline CDR1 is LGHNA and CDR2 YNFKEQ. The V segment lost 4 bases and the J segment 7 bases; nucleotides outside the gene matches: 16. CDR3 in amino acids: CASSPSGAGATGNEQFF. The CDR3 DNA reads as TGTGCCAGCAGCCCATCGGGTGCGGGAGCCACCGGGAATGAGCAGTTCTTC.

This clonotype was counted ten times or more. V gene TRBV7-9 combines with J gene TRBJ1-1; 10 bases map to TRBD1. Germline-derived CDR1 and CDR2 are SEHNR and FQNEAQ (reference sequence). The CDR3 covers 15 residues. V was pared by 4 bases and J by 2 bases, with 4 bases of the junction left unmatched. In nucleotides, the CDR3 is TGTGCCAGCAGCTCCCGGGACAGGGGAAACACTGAAGCTTTCTTT. This codes for CASSSRDRGNTEAFF.

This clonotype was seen many times. The V gene is TRBV2, the J gene TRBJ1-5; no definite D call. Trimming took off 7 bases at V and 10 bases at J, with 14 bases between the two ends. Germline values: CDR1 SNHLY, CDR2 FYNNEI. The CDR3 sequence is 12 residues long. CDR3 region: CASKRVQEPQHF. In DNA, the CDR3 is TGTGCCAGCAAGAGGGTGCAGGAACCCCAGCATTTT.

This clonotype appeared many times. The J gene is TRBJ2-1, the V gene TRBV10-3, with D possibly TRBD2 on 6 matching bases. Germline V gene data show CDR1 as ENHRY and CDR2 as SYGVKD. Trimming cost V 4 bases and J 8 bases, with 15 bases left between them. The CDR3 loop spans 14 amino acids. The CDR3, as DNA: TGTGCCATCAGTGCCGGGAGACGCTTGGATGAGCAGTTCTTC. This encodes CAISAGRRLDEQFF.

This clonotype has a count of ten or more. The gene calls are TRBV18 and TRBJ2-5; either TRBD1 or TRBD2 may fit D (5 bases each). The ends were cut back, 2 bases at V and 3 bases at J, with 13 bases in the middle. Per germline, CDR1 KGHSH and CDR2 LQKENI. CDR3 size: 15 residues. The CDR3 reads CASSPGTFLEETQYF. For the CDR3, the DNA is TGTGCCAGCTCACCAGGGACCTTTCTCGAAGAGACCCAGTACTTC.

This clonotype was seen ten or more times. This chain links TRBV12-3 or TRBV12-4 with TRBJ1-6; D possibly corresponds to TRBD1 (5 bases). Deletions cut 1 base from V and 10 bases from J, with 11 bases between. The CDR3 has 14 amino acids. Written as DNA, the CDR3 is TGTGCCAGCAGTTTAGGCGGGGGTGGATCACCCCTCCACTTT. It encodes CASSLGGGGSPLHF.

This clonotype was found a few times. V is TRBV10-3 and J is TRBJ2-3; D gene unclear. Germline CDR1 ENHRY, CDR2 SYGVKD. This CDR3 has 18 amino acids. The V and J ends lost 8 bases and 6 bases respectively, with 30 bases between them. The CDR3 reads CAIGAPRNQPNVPDTQYF. The CDR3 DNA is TGTGCCATCGGTGCCCCGAGAAACCAACCTAACGTCCCGGATACGCAGTATTTT.

There are a few counts of this clonotype. The chain couples TRBV2 to TRBJ2-5; 7 nucleotides match TRBD1. The V segment lost 11 bases and the J segment 0 bases; nucleotides outside the gene matches: 3. Germline loops: CDR1 SNHLY, CDR2 FYNNEI. The CDR3 has 12 amino acids. The CDR3 is CAGDRDQETQYF. The DNA for the CDR3 is TGTGCCGGTGACAGGGACCAAGAGACCCAGTACTTC.

This clonotype appeared many times. The CDR3 sequence: CSADHTYQETQYF. The CDR3 DNA sequence: TGCAGTGCGGACCATACTTACCAAGAGACCCAGTACTTC. The genes are TRBV20-1 and TRBJ2-5; D ambiguous. The germline V gene has CDR1 DFQATT and CDR2 SNEGSKA (reference sequence). The V end lost 6 bases, the J end lost 0 bases, and 11 bases lay between the germline ends. The CDR3 runs 13 residues.

This clonotype was recorded at least ten times. V gene TRBV20-1 combines with J gene TRBJ2-7; D possibly corresponds to TRBD1 (5 bases). Germline CDR1 and CDR2: DFQATT and SNEGSKA (reference sequence). This CDR3 spans 13 amino acids. Trimming took 5 bases from V and 4 from J, leaving 15 bases between them. Here the CDR3 reads CSAPGQSLYEQYF. The CDR3 DNA follows: TGCAGTGCTCCAGGACAATCCCTATACGAGCAGTACTTC.

The V and J genes are TRBV7-9 and TRBJ1-1; unclear D gene. Trimming took off 1 base at V and 1 base at J, with 7 bases between the two ends. Germline values: CDR1 SEHNR, CDR2 FQNEAQ (reference sequence). This CDR3 is 14 amino acids long. This chain's CDR3 is CASSLVFTNTEAFF. CDR3 sequence (DNA): TGTGCCAGCAGCTTAGTGTTTACGAACACTGAAGCTTTCTTT.

There are many counts of this clonotype. The V gene is TRBV5-1, the J gene TRBJ2-1; tentative D call: TRBD1 (6 bases). The CDR3 runs to 16 residues. Germline V CDR1 and CDR2: SGHRS, YFSETQ. V gave up 6 bases and J gave up 4 bases, with 20 bases separating them. The CDR3 here is CASTLWGQGMYNEQFF. CDR3 coding DNA: TGCGCCAGCACCCTTTGGGGGCAGGGAATGTACAATGAGCAGTTCTTC.

Many counts were recorded for this clonotype. The J gene is TRBJ2-7, the V gene TRBV27; TRBD2 matches at 8 bases. V lost 5 bases to trimming and J lost 5 bases; unmatched junction nucleotides: 5. From germline, CDR1 is MNHEY and CDR2 SMNVEV (reference sequence). The CDR3 is made up of 13 amino acids. The CDR3 spells CASSPRGGNEQYF. The CDR3 nucleotides are TGTGCCAGCAGTCCTCGGGGGGGGAACGAGCAGTACTTC.

This clonotype was seen just once. Since a much larger clone is just one base distant, this may be a read error. The J gene is TRBJ2-3, the V gene TRBV20-1; perhaps TRBD2 as D (5 bases). The germline CDR1 and CDR2 sequences are DFQATT and SNEGSKA (reference sequence). Deletions cut 6 bases from V and 2 bases from J, with 18 bases between. The CDR3 covers 15 residues. The CDR3 is CSALRGSEITDTQYF. The CDR3 DNA reads TGCAGTGCCCTTCGAGGGAGCGAGATCACAGATACGCAGTATTTT.

This clonotype was seen repeatedly, ten times or more. J is TRBJ1-4 and V is TRBV12-3 or TRBV12-4; D possibly corresponds to TRBD1 (5 bases). The CDR3 runs to 14 residues. V dropped 5 bases and J dropped 4 bases, with 11 bases sitting between them. The CDR3 DNA reads TGTGCCAGCAGTCACAGGCCATTTAATGAAAAACTGTTTTTT. Its translation is CASSHRPFNEKLFF.

This clonotype was observed at least ten times. The chain carries TRBV20-1 and TRBJ1-2; no clear D gene. The CDR3 extends over 15 amino acids. CDR1 and CDR2 from the germline V gene are DFQATT and SNEGSKA (reference sequence). The V and J ends lost 1 base and 4 bases respectively, with 16 bases between them. CDR3 sequence reads: CSARAPATPLYGYTF. The CDR3 DNA is TGCAGTGCTAGAGCCCCGGCCACACCCCTCTATGGCTACACCTTC.

This clonotype came up many times. V usage is TRBV9 and J usage is TRBJ2-3; tentatively, D is TRBD2 (6 bases). The V gene lost 4 bases and the J gene lost 8 bases, with 17 bases spanning the gap. In germline, CDR1 is SGDLS, CDR2 YYNGEE. The CDR3 runs to 14 residues. CDR3 sequence: CASSSGGPLSTQYF. CDR3 DNA: TGTGCCAGCAGCTCCGGGGGTCCCCTGAGTACGCAGTATTTT.

This clonotype was observed many times. The V call is TRBV7-6, the J call TRBJ2-5, with D perhaps matching TRBD1 (6 bases). Germline-derived CDR1 and CDR2 are SGHVS and FNYEAQ. The CDR3 spans 15 residues. Between the trimmed V and J ends, which lost 1 base and 4 bases, there was a span of 13 bases. CDR3 protein: CASSLDRQGGETQYF. Here the CDR3 DNA reads TGTGCCAGCAGCTTAGATCGCCAAGGGGGAGAGACCCAGTACTTC.

This clonotype has a count of ten or more. The CDR3 DNA reads as TGCAGTGCTAGCGGGAGGGTAGAGACCCAGTACTTC. The encoded protein is CSASGRVETQYF. This chain links TRBV20-1 with TRBJ2-5, with 8 bases lining up with TRBD2. CDR1 and CDR2 from the germline V gene are DFQATT and SNEGSKA (reference sequence). V gave up 3 bases and J gave up 4 bases; unmatched junction bases: 1. This CDR3 contains 12 residues.

This clonotype was counted at least ten times. The chain uses TRBV10-1 and TRBJ1-2; D gene unclear. Germline V CDR1 and CDR2: WNHNN, SYGVQD (reference sequence). CDR3 size: 15 residues. Trimming removed 4 bases from V and 3 bases from J, with 15 bases in between. The DNA for the CDR3 is TGCGCCAGCAGTGGGTACCTTGGAGACGACTATGGCTACACCTTC. It specifies CASSGYLGDDYGYTF.

This clonotype was observed at least ten times. The V and J genes are TRBV6-2 or TRBV6-3 and TRBJ2-7; D is unclear. In germline, CDR1 is MNHEY, CDR2 SVGEGT. The CDR3 is made up of 14 amino acids. The V gene lost 0 bases and the J gene lost 3 bases, with 9 bases spanning the gap. This CDR3 reads CASSYSKGIYEQYF. CDR3 nucleotide sequence: TGTGCCAGCAGTTACTCGAAAGGGATCTACGAGCAGTACTTC.

This clonotype was observed many times. The rearrangement uses TRBV12-3 or TRBV12-4 and TRBJ2-1; tentative D call: TRBD2 (6 bases). The V end lost 1 base, the J end lost 6 bases, and 13 bases lay between the germline ends. The CDR3 is made up of 15 amino acids. The chain's CDR3 is CASSLGGNGGNEQFF. The CDR3 DNA follows: TGTGCCAGCAGTTTAGGAGGGAACGGGGGCAATGAGCAGTTCTTC.

This clonotype was counted many times. The gene calls are TRBV20-1 and TRBJ2-2; 15 bases map to TRBD2. The CDR3 is made up of 15 amino acids. J gave up 7 bases and V 7 bases, and 7 bases lay outside the gene matches. CDR1 and CDR2 (germline): DFQATT, SNEGSKA (reference sequence). CDR3: CSVPGLAGGGGELFF. As DNA, the CDR3 is TGCAGTGTTCCGGGACTAGCGGGGGGCGGCGGGGAGCTGTTTTTT.

In its sample, this clonotype was seen many times. The CDR3: CASSFYPVRPDTQYF. Here the CDR3 DNA reads TGTGCCAGCAGCTTTTACCCCGTTCGGCCAGATACGCAGTATTTT. The V and J genes are TRBV7-2 and TRBJ2-3, with D uncertain. This CDR3 is built from 15 residues. Trimming took off 3 bases at V and 4 bases at J, with 14 bases between the two ends. Per germline, CDR1 SGHTA and CDR2 FQGNSA.

This clonotype was seen many times. The chain combines TRBV7-9 with TRBJ1-2; 8 bases align to TRBD1. This CDR3 has 15 amino acids. Unmatched junction bases numbered 10, after V lost 5 bases and J lost 5 bases. CDR1 SEHNR and CDR2 FQNEAQ come from the germline V gene (reference sequence). The CDR3 spells CASSPTRTGWYGYTF. The CDR3 DNA follows: TGTGCCAGCAGCCCCACCCGGACAGGGTGGTATGGCTACACCTTC.